This entry lists 24 T cell receptor beta chains sequenced from one sample in a study of blood T cell repertoires in COVID-19. The protocol was immunoSEQ multiplex PCR, while the TCRdb copy is restricted to in-frame clones and leaves out a portion. The sample records fewer than 90,000 clones, about 80% being singletons. What was sequenced was peripheral blood. The source is a man between 45 and 60 years old with acute or convalescent COVID-19.

The rearrangement joins TRBV6-1 to TRBJ1-5; D unresolved. V lost 3 bases and J lost 9, with 12 bases in between. CDR3 length: 13 residues. Germline V gives CDR1 MNHNS, CDR2 SASEGT. The CDR3 reads CASSETGAGPQHF. For the CDR3, the DNA is TGTGCCAGCAGTGAGACGGGCGCGGGGCCCCAGCATTTT.

A note on this clone: Other DNA sequences from this sample encode an identical CDR3 as well. The chain uses TRBV6-5 and TRBJ1-1; D perhaps matches TRBD1 (6 bases). The CDR3 sequence is 12 residues long. Germline V gives CDR1 MNHEY, CDR2 SVGAGI. The V end lost 5 bases, the J end lost 4 bases, and 8 bases lay between the germline ends. The CDR3 coding sequence is TGTGCCAGCAGTCGGGGGGCCACTGAAGCTTTCTTT. The encoded protein is CASSRGATEAFF.

This clone was seen only a few times. J is TRBJ1-5 and V is TRBV5-6; D is undetermined. Per the germline V gene, CDR1 is SGHDT and CDR2 is YYEEEE. V lost 3 bases and J 3 bases, leaving 13 bases between the germline ends. This CDR3 has 15 amino acids. CDR3 bases: TGTGCCAGCAGCTCATCGGGTCCGATCAATCAGCCCCAGCATTTT. Protein sequence: CASSSSGPINQPQHF.

This chain joins TRBV29-1 and TRBJ1-3, with D unclear. The CDR3 loop spans 13 amino acids. The V gene lost 1 base and the J gene lost 2 bases, with 6 bases spanning the gap. Germline V gene lookup returns CDR1 SQVTM and CDR2 ANQGSEA. DNA for the CDR3: TGCAGCGTTGAAGGGAGGGCTGGAAACACCATATATTTT. Its protein is CSVEGRAGNTIYF.

The chain is built from TRBV9 and TRBJ1-1, with D possibly TRBD1 on 5 matching bases. V dropped 1 base and J dropped 5 bases, with 9 bases sitting between them. The germline V gene encodes CDR1 SGDLS and CDR2 YYNGEE. The CDR3 contains 13 residues. DNA for the CDR3: TGTGCCAGCAGCGTATCAGGGTTAACTGAAGCTTTCTTT. Translated: CASSVSGLTEAFF.

The rearrangement links TRBV7-2 to TRBJ2-1; D is uncertain. This CDR3 spans 13 amino acids. Germline CDR1 and CDR2: SGHTA and FQGNSA. Trimming shortened V by 3 bases and J by 7 bases, and 10 bases separated the two germline ends. This CDR3 is CASSFEVSNEQFF. The DNA of the CDR3 is TGTGCCAGCAGCTTTGAGGTTTCTAATGAGCAGTTCTTC.

The chain joins TRBV10-3 to TRBJ1-3; D may be TRBD1 (5 bases). Germline CDR1 reads ENHRY; CDR2 reads SYGVKD. The V gene lost 2 bases and the J gene lost 0 bases, with 8 bases spanning the gap. The CDR3 consists of 15 residues. CDR3 DNA: TGTGCCATCAGTGAGCGACAGAGCTCTGGAAACACCATATATTTT. As protein: CAISERQSSGNTIYF.

The gene calls are TRBV10-3 and TRBJ1-3; D possibly corresponds to TRBD1 (6 bases). The CDR3 runs 16 residues. Germline V gene sequence: CDR1 ENHRY, CDR2 SYGVKD. Deletions cut 2 bases from V and 7 bases from J, with 18 bases between. The CDR3 here is CAISESFGDTRNTIYF. The CDR3 DNA reads as TGTGCCATCAGTGAGAGTTTCGGGGACACCCGGAACACCATATATTTT.

This chain connects TRBV6-5 to TRBJ2-7; D remains unclear. There are 15 residues in the CDR3. Looked up from germline, CDR1 is MNHEY and CDR2 is SVGAGI. Trimming took off 0 bases at V and 4 bases at J, with 13 bases between the two ends. The CDR3, as DNA: TGTGCCAGCAGTTACTCTCTGGAGTCCGCTTACGAGCAGTACTTC. It specifies CASSYSLESAYEQYF.

This clone was found once. The chain carries TRBV5-6 and TRBJ2-7; possible D gene TRBD2, 5 bases. V gave up 6 bases and J gave up 2 bases, with 12 bases separating them. The CDR3 covers 13 residues. Per the germline V gene, CDR1 is SGHDT and CDR2 is YYEEEE. CDR3 in amino acids: CASMAGSPYEQYF. CDR3 bases: TGTGCCAGCATGGCGGGCTCCCCCTACGAGCAGTACTTC.

This chain connects TRBV6-5 to TRBJ1-1; 8 bases are a match to TRBD1. V lost 0 bases and J lost 3; bases outside the gene matches: 6. Germline CDR1 is MNHEY and CDR2 is SVGAGI. There are 16 residues in the CDR3. CDR3 amino acids: CASSYSPRGLDTEAFF. DNA of the CDR3: TGTGCCAGCAGTTACTCCCCCAGGGGGCTCGACACTGAAGCTTTCTTT.

The chain carries TRBV6-4 and TRBJ1-5; 9 bases align to TRBD1. The V and J ends lost 6 bases and 6 bases, in that order; junction bases with no gene match: 3. The CDR3 extends over 13 amino acids. Per germline, CDR1 MRHNA and CDR2 SNTAGT. The CDR3 nucleotides are TGTGCCAGCAGCCCGGGACAGGGTCAGCCCCAGCATTTT. Protein product: CASSPGQGQPQHF.

The V and J genes are TRBV12-3 or TRBV12-4 and TRBJ2-1; D is undetermined. V gave up 4 bases and J gave up 9 bases, with 10 bases separating them. The CDR3 runs 12 residues. In nucleotides, the CDR3 is TGTGCCAGCAGTTATACCCGCGGTGAGCAGTTCTTC. Amino acids: CASSYTRGEQFF.

The V call is TRBV27, the J call TRBJ2-1, with 8 bases fitting TRBD1. The CDR3 sequence is 17 residues long. The V segment lost 7 bases and the J segment 9 bases; nucleotides outside the gene matches: 20. The germline V gene has CDR1 MNHEY and CDR2 SMNVEV (reference sequence). In nucleotides, the CDR3 is TGTGCCAGCAACTACGGGACAGGAAAACCCGTACAGGGTGAGCAGTTCTTC. It specifies CASNYGTGKPVQGEQFF.

The chain couples TRBV4-1 to TRBJ1-5; tentative D call: TRBD1 (6 bases). The CDR3 sequence is 15 residues long. V lost 0 bases and J 6 bases, leaving 12 bases between the germline ends. Germline V gives CDR1 MGHRA, CDR2 YSYEKL. The CDR3 DNA reads TGCGCCAGCAGCCAAGAAGGAGGGGGGGGTCAGCCCCAGCATTTT. It specifies CASSQEGGGGQPQHF.

CDR3 amino acids: CASSRLVGRNNEQFF. CDR3 bases: TGTGCCAGTAGTAGACTAGTAGGGCGAAACAATGAGCAGTTCTTC. The chain combines TRBV19 with TRBJ2-1; possibly TRBD2 for D (6 bases). V lost 4 bases and J lost 5, with 15 bases in between. This CDR3 contains 15 residues. Germline values: CDR1 LNHDA, CDR2 SQIVND (reference sequence).

The J gene is TRBJ1-1, the V gene TRBV3-1 (or the pseudogene TRBV3-2), with TRBD1 as a possible D gene (6 bases). This CDR3 spans 15 amino acids. Germline CDR1 is LGHDT and CDR2 is YNNKEL (reference sequence). V lost 0 bases and J lost 8, with 16 bases in between. The CDR3 loop reads CASSQDQRTAKEAFF. CDR3 nucleotides: TGTGCCAGCAGCCAAGATCAAAGGACAGCTAAAGAAGCTTTCTTT.

The table lists this clone with a count of one. The chain combines TRBV2 with TRBJ1-6; the D is unclear. Per germline, CDR1 SNHLY and CDR2 FYNNEI. The V end lost 8 bases, the J end lost 7 bases, and 12 bases lay between the germline ends. The CDR3 length is 13 residues. CDR3 sequence: CASLYGGNSPLHF. DNA for the CDR3: TGTGCCAGCCTCTATGGCGGGAATTCACCCCTCCACTTT.

The genes are TRBV9 and TRBJ2-1; 8 positions match TRBD2. The trim removed 0 bases at V and 7 bases at J, leaving 6 bases unmatched. CDR1 is SGDLS, CDR2 YYNGEE, per germline. The CDR3 runs 15 residues. In nucleotides, the CDR3 is TGTGCCAGCAGCGTAGGGCCAGCGGGAGTGAATGAGCAGTTCTTC. Amino acid sequence: CASSVGPAGVNEQFF. The full variable domain, its missing parts supplied by reference TRBV9 and TRBJ2-1, is DSGVTQTPKHLITATGQRVTLRCSPRSGDLSVYWYQQSLDQGLQFLIQYYNGEERAKGNILERFSAQQFPDLHSELNLSSLELGDSALYFCASSVGPAGVNEQFFGPGTRLTVL.

This clone has more than one count but fewer than ten. The DNA of the CDR3 is TGTGCCAGCAGCGCCCAGGTTAGAGATACGCAGTATTTT. It specifies CASSAQVRDTQYF. The chain has TRBV9 and TRBJ2-3; D gene uncertain. Per germline, CDR1 SGDLS and CDR2 YYNGEE. V lost 3 bases to trimming and J lost 5 bases, with 10 bases between them. There are 13 residues in the CDR3.

This chain joins TRBV6-5 and TRBJ1-2; 7 nucleotides match TRBD1. The CDR3 extends over 15 amino acids. V gave up 0 bases and J gave up 8 bases; unmatched junction bases: 9. CDR1 MNHEY and CDR2 SVGAGI come from the germline V gene. CDR3 amino acids: CASSYSSTGKRGYTF. The CDR3 nucleotides read TGTGCCAGCAGTTACTCGTCGACAGGGAAGCGCGGCTACACCTTC.

The chain is built from TRBV28 and TRBJ1-2; D is ambiguous. Germline lookup yields CDR1 MDHEN and CDR2 SYDVKM. The V and J ends lost 6 bases and 2 bases respectively, with 7 bases between them. The CDR3 consists of 12 residues. Here the CDR3 DNA reads TGTGCCAGCAGCCCCCCAAACTATGGCTACACCTTC. Amino acids: CASSPPNYGYTF.

This chain uses TRBV19 with TRBJ2-7; 7 nucleotides match TRBD1. Germline V lookup: CDR1 LNHDA, CDR2 SQIVND (reference sequence). Trimming at V came to 1 base and at J to 5 bases, leaving 5 bases not matched to a gene. The CDR3 has 14 amino acids. CDR3 in DNA: TGTGCCAGTAGTATAGGACAGGGAGTCCACGAGCAGTACTTC. Translation gives CASSIGQGVHEQYF.

At least ten counts were recorded for this clone. This chain connects TRBV6-4 to TRBJ1-5, with unresolved D. This CDR3 is 15 amino acids long. Germline CDR1 is MRHNA and CDR2 is SNTAGT. Trimming took 2 bases from V and 7 from J, leaving 15 bases between them. The CDR3 DNA sequence: TGTGCCAGCAGTGACCATACCCCTAGTGTCCAGCCCCAGCATTTT. Protein: CASSDHTPSVQPQHF.